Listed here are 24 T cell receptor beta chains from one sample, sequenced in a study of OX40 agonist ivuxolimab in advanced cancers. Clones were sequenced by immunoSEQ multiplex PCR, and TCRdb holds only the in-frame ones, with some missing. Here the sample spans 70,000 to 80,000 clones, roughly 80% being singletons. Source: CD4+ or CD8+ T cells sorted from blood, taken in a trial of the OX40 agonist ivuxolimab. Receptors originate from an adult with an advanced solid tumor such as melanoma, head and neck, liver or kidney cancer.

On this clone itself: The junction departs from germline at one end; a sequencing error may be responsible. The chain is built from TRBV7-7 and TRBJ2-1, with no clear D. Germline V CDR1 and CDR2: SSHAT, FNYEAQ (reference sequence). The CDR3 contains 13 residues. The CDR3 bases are TGTGCTAGCAGCTTCCAGGTAGAATATGAGCAGTTCTTC. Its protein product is CASSFQVEYEQFF.

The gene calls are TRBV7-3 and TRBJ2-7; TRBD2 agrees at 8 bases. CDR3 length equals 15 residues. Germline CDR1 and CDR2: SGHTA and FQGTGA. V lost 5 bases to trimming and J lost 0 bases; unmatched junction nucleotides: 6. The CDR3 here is CASSLLAGRSYEQYF. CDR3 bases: TGTGCCAGCAGCCTGTTAGCGGGACGCTCCTACGAGCAGTACTTC.

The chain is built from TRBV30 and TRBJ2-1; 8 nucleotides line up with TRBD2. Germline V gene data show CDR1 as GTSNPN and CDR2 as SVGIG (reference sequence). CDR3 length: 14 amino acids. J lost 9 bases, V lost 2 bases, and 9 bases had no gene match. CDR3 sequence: CAWSSGLASSEQFF. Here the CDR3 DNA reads TGTGCCTGGAGTTCCGGACTAGCCTCCAGTGAGCAGTTCTTC.

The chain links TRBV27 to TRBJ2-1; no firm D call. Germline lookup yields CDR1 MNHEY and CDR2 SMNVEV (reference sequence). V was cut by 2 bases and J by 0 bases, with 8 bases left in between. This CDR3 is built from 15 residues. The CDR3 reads CASSLKVVSYNEQFF. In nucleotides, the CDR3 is TGTGCCAGCAGTTTAAAGGTCGTCTCCTACAATGAGCAGTTCTTC.

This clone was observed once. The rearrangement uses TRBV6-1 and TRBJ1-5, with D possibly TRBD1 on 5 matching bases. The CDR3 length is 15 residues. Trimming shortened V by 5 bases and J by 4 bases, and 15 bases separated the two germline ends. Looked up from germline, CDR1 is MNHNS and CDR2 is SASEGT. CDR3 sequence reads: CASSQSGARNQPQHF. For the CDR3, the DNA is TGTGCCAGCAGTCAGAGCGGGGCGAGAAATCAGCCCCAGCATTTT.

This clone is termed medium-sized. Here the CDR3 reads CASSEGQHLNQPQHF. The DNA for the CDR3 is TGTGCCAGCAGTGAAGGGCAACACCTCAATCAGCCCCAGCATTTT. The gene calls are TRBV2 and TRBJ1-5; the D is unclear. V shed 1 base and J shed 3 bases, with 10 bases lying between them. There are 15 residues in the CDR3. Germline CDR1 and CDR2: SNHLY and FYNNEI.

CDR3 protein: CASSFEQGYTGELFF. The CDR3 DNA reads as TGTGCCAGCAGCTTCGAACAGGGGTACACCGGGGAGCTGTTTTTT. This chain joins TRBV5-8 and TRBJ2-2; 7 positions match TRBD1. The V gene end was trimmed by 2 bases and the J gene end by 3 bases; junction bases not matched to a gene: 4. CDR3 length: 15 amino acids. Per the germline V gene, CDR1 is SGHTS and CDR2 is YDEGEE.

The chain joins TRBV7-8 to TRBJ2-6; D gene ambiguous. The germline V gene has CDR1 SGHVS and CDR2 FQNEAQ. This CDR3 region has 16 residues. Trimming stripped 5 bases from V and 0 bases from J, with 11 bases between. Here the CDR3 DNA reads TGTGCCAGCAGCCCCGGACGGACCTCTGGGGCCAACGTCCTGACTTTC. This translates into CASSPGRTSGANVLTF. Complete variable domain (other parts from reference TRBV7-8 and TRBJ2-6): GAGVSQSPRYKVAKRGQDVALRCDPISGHVSLFWYQQALGQGPEFLTYFQNEAQLDKSGLPSDRFFAERPEGSVSTLKIQRTQQEDSAVYLCASSPGRTSGANVLTFGAGSRLTVL.

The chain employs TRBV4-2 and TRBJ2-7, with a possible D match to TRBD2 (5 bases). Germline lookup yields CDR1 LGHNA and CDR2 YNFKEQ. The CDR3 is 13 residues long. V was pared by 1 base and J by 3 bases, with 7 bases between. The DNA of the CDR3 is TGTGCCAGCAGCCAAGCGGGGAGCTACGAGCAGTACTTC. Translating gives CASSQAGSYEQYF.

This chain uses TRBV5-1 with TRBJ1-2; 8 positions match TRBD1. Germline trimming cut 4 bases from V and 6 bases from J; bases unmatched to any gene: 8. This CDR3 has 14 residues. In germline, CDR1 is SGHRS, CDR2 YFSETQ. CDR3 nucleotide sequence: TGCGCCAGCAGCCTGCTTGGACAGGGAGATGGCTACACCTTC. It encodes CASSLLGQGDGYTF. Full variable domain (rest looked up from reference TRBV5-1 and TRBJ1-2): KAGVTQTPRYLIKTRGQQVTLSCSPISGHRSVSWYQQTPGQGLQFLFEYFSETQRNKGNFPGRFSGRQFSNSRSEMNVSTLELGDSALYLCASSLLGQGDGYTFGSGTRLTVV.

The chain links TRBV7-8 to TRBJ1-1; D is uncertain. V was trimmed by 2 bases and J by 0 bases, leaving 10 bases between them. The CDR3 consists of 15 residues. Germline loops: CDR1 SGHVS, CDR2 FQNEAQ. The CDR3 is CASSLYGEMNTEAFF. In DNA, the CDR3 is TGTGCCAGCAGCTTATACGGGGAGATGAACACTGAAGCTTTCTTT.

Here the CDR3 reads CASSLGQVQSGQPQHF. The CDR3 DNA follows: TGTGCCAGCAGCCTTGGACAGGTTCAATCCGGTCAGCCCCAGCATTTT. The chain joins TRBV5-6 to TRBJ1-5; TRBD1 aligns across 7 bases. CDR1 is SGHDT, CDR2 YYEEEE, per germline. The V segment lost 4 bases and the J segment 6 bases; nucleotides outside the gene matches: 13. CDR3 length: 16 residues. The variable domain in full, completed from reference TRBV5-6 and TRBJ1-5, reads DAGVTQSPTHLIKTRGQQVTLRCSPKSGHDTVSWYQQALGQGPQFIFQYYEEEERQRGNFPDRFSGHQFPNYSSELNVNALLLGDSALYLCASSLGQVQSGQPQHFGDGTRLSIL.

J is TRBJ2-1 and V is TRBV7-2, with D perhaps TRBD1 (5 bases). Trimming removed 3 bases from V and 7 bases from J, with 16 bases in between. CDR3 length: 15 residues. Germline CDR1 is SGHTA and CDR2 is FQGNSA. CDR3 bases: TGTGCCAGCAGCTTGAGGCAATCTAGGGGTAATGAGCAGTTCTTC. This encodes CASSLRQSRGNEQFF.

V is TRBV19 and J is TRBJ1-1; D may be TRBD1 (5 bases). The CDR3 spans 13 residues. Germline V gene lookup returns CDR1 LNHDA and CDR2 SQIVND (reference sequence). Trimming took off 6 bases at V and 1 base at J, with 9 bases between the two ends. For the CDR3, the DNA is TGTGCCAGTAGCGGGGGACGGAACACTGAAGCTTTCTTT. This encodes CASSGGRNTEAFF.

DNA of the CDR3: TGTGCCAGCTCACCGGCTGGGGGCATGATGAACACTGAAGCTTTCTTT. Translated, it gives CASSPAGGMMNTEAFF. The chain recombines TRBV18 with TRBJ1-1; D possibly corresponds to TRBD1 (6 bases). The CDR3 runs to 16 residues. With 3 bases removed from V and 0 bases from J, the gap between germline ends came to 14 bases. CDR1 and CDR2 from the germline V gene are KGHSH and LQKENI. Looking up the rest from reference TRBV18 and TRBJ1-1 gives the full variable domain: NAGVMQNPRHLVRRRGQEARLRCSPMKGHSHVYWYRQLPEEGLKFMVYLQKENIIDESGMPKERFSAEFPKEGPSILRIQQVVRGDSAAYFCASSPAGGMMNTEAFFGQGTRLTVV.

CDR3 sequence reads: CASSQEVWDPNYGYTF. The CDR3 DNA is TGCGCCAGCAGCCAAGAGGTATGGGATCCCAACTATGGCTACACCTTC. The chain is built from TRBV4-3 and TRBJ1-2; no firm D call. Germline V lookup: CDR1 LGHNA, CDR2 YSLEER. V lost 0 bases to trimming and J lost 2 bases, with 13 bases between them. The CDR3 sequence is 16 residues long.

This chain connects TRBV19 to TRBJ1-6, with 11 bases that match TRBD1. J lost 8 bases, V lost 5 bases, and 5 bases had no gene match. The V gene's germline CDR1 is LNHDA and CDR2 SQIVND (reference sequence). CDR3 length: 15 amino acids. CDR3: CASSLRGQGDSPLHF. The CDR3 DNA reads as TGTGCCAGTAGTTTAAGGGGACAGGGGGATTCACCCCTCCACTTT.

The CDR3 region has the DNA TGTGCCAGCAGCCCGGGACTAGCGGGAGGCAATGAGCAGTTCTTC. This sequence encodes CASSPGLAGGNEQFF. The gene calls are TRBV5-4 and TRBJ2-1; 15 bases are a match to TRBD2. The CDR3 is 15 residues long. V was clipped by 4 bases and J by 6 bases; unmatched bases: 2. Germline CDR1 is SGHNT and CDR2 is YYREEE (reference sequence).

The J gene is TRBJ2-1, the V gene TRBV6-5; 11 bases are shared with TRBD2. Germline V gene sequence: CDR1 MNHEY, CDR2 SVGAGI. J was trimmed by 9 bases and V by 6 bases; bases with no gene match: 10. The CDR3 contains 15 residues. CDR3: CASRRTSGRAAEQFF. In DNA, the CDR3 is TGTGCCAGCAGACGAACTAGCGGGAGAGCCGCTGAGCAGTTCTTC.

The CDR3 DNA is TGTGCCAGCAAATTTGCGGGGGGGGGAGAGACCCAGTACTTC. This translates into CASKFAGGGETQYF. The chain joins TRBV6-5 to TRBJ2-5; 9 bases line up with TRBD2. There are 14 residues in the CDR3. With V trimmed by 7 bases and J by 4 bases, 7 bases remained unmatched. Germline values: CDR1 MNHEY, CDR2 SVGAGI.

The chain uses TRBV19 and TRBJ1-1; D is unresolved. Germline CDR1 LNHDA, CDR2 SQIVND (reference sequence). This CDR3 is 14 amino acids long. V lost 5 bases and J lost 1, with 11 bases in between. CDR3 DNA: TGTGCCAGTAGTTTACAGATGGGGAACACTGAAGCTTTCTTT. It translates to CASSLQMGNTEAFF.

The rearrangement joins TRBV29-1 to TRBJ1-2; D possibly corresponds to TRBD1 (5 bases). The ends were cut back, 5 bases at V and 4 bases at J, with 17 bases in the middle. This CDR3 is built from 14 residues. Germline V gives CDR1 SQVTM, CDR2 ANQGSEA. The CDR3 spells CSVSTTGGFYGYTF. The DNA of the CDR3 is TGCAGCGTTTCGACAACGGGGGGGTTCTATGGCTACACCTTC.

The CDR3 nucleotides read TGTGCCAGCAGCTTAGGGATGGGAGGTCCAGATACGCAGTATTTT. Its protein product is CASSLGMGGPDTQYF. J is TRBJ2-3 and V is TRBV7-9, with a tentative D call TRBD2 (6 bases). V gave up 1 base and J gave up 4 bases, with 12 bases separating them. The CDR3 covers 15 residues. CDR1 and CDR2 (germline): SEHNR, FQNEAQ (reference sequence).

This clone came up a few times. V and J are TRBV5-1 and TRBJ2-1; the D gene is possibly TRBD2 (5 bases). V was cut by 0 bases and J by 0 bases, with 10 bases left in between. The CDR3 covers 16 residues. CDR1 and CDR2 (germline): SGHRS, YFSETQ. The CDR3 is CASSLGAVPSYNEQFF. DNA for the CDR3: TGCGCCAGCAGCTTGGGAGCGGTCCCCTCCTACAATGAGCAGTTCTTC. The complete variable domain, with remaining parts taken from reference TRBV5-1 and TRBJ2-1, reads KAGVTQTPRYLIKTRGQQVTLSCSPISGHRSVSWYQQTPGQGLQFLFEYFSETQRNKGNFPGRFSGRQFSNSRSEMNVSTLELGDSALYLCASSLGAVPSYNEQFFGPGTRLTVL.